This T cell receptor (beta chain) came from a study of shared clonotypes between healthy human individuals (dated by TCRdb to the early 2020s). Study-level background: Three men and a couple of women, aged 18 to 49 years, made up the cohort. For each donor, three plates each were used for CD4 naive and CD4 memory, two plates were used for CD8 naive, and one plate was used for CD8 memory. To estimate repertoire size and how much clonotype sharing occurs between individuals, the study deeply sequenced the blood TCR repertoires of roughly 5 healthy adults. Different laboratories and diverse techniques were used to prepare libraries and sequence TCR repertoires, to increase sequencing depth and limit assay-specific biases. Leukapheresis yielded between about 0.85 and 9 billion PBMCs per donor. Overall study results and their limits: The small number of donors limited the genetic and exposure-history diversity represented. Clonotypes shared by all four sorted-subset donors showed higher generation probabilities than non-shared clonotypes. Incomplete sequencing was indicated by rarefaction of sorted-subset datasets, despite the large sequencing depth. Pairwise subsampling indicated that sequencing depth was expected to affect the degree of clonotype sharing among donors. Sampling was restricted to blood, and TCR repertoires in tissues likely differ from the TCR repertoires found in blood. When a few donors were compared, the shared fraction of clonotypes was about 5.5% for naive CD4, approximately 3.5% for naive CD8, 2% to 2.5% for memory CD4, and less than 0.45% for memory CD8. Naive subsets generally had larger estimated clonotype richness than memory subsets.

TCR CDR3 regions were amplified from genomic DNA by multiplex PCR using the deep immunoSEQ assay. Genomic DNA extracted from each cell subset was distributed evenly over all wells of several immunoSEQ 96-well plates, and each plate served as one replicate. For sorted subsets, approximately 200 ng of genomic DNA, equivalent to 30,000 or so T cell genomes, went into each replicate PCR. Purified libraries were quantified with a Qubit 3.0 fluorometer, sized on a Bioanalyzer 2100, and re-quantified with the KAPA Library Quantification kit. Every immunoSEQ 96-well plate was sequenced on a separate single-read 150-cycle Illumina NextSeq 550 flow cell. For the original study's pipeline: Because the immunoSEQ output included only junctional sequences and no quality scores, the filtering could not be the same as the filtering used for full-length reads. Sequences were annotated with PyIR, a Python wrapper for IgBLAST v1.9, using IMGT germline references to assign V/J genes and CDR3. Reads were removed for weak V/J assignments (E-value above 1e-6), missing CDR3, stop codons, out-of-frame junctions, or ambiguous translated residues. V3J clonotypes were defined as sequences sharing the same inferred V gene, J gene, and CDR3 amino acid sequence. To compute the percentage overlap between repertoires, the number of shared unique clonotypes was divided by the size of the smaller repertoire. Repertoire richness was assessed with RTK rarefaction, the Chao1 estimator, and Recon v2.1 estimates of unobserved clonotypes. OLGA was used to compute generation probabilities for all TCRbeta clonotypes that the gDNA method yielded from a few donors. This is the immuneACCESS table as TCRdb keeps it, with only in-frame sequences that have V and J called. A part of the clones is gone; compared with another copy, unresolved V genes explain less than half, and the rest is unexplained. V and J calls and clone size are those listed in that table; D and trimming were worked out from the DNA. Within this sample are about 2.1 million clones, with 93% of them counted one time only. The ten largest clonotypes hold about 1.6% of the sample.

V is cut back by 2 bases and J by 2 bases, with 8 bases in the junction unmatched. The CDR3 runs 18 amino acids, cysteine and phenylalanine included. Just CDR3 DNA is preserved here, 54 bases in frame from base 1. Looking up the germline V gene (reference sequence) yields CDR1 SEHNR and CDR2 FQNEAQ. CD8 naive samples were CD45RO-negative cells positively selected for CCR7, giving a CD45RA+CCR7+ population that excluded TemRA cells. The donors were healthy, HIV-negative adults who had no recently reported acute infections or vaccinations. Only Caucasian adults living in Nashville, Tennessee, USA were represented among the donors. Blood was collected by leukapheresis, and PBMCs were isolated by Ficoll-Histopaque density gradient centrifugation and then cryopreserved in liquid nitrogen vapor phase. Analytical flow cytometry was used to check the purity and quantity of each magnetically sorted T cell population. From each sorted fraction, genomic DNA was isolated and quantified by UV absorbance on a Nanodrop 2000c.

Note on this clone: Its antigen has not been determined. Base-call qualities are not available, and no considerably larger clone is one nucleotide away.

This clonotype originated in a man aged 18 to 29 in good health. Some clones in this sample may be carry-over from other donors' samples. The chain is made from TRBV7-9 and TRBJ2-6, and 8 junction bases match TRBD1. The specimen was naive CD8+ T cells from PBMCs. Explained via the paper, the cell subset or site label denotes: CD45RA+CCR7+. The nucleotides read TGTGCCAGCAGCTTATACGGATCACAGGGGGCTGGGGCCAACGTCCTGACTTTC. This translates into CASSLYGSQGAGANVLTF.